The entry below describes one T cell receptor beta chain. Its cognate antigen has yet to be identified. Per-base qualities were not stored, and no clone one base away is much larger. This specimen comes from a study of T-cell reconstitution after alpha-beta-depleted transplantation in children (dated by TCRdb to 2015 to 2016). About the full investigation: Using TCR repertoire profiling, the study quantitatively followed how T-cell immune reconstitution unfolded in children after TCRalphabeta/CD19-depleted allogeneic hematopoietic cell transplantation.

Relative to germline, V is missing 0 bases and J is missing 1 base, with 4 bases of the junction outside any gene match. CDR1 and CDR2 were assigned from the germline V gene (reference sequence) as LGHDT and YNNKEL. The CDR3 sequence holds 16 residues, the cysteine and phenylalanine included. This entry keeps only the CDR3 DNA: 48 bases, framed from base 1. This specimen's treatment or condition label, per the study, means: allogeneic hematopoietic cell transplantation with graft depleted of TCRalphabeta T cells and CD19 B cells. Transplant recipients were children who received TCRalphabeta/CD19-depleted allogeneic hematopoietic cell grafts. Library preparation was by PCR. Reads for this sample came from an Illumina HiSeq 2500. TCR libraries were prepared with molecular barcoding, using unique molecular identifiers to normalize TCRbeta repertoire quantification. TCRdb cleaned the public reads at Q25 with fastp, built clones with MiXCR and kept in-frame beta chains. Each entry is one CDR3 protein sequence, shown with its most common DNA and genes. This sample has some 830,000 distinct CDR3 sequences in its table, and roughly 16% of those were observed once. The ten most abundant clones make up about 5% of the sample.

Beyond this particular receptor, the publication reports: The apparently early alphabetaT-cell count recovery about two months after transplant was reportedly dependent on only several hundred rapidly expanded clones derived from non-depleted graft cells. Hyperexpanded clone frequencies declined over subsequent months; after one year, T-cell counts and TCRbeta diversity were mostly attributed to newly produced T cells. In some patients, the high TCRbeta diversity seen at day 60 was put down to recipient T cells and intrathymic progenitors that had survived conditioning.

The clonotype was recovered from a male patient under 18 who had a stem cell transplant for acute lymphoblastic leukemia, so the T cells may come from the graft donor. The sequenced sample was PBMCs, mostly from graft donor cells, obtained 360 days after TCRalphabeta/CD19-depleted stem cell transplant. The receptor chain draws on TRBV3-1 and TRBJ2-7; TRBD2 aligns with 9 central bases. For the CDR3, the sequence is CASSQDWRGGSYEQYF. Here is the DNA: TGTGCCAGCAGCCAAGATTGGCGGGGGGGTTCCTACGAGCAGTACTTC.